These 31 T cell receptor beta chains share one sample of origin, sequenced in a study of beta chain features in type 1 diabetes. Since all of the isolated RNA was reverse transcribed, expressed TCRB transcripts were what got sequenced. TCRdb keeps only in-frame clones here, not all; method: immunoSEQ multiplex PCR. Of 680,000 or so clones listed, roughly 15% are singletons. Material: naive CD4+ T cells from blood. The receptors here all came from a man between 18 and 35 years old in good health.

A few counts support this clone. The chain recombines TRBV7-3 with TRBJ2-7, with D unresolved. There are 14 residues in the CDR3. Germline V gene lookup returns CDR1 SGHTA and CDR2 FQGTGA. V lost 3 bases and J 0 bases, leaving 9 bases between the germline ends. Written as DNA, the CDR3 is TGTGCCAGCAGCTTGAACAGCTACTCCTACGAGCAGTACTTC. Translation: CASSLNSYSYEQYF.

This clone was counted between two and nine times. The chain has TRBV9 and TRBJ1-1; the D is unclear. The V end lost 0 bases, the J end lost 1 base, and 7 bases lay between the germline ends. Germline V gene sequence: CDR1 SGDLS, CDR2 YYNGEE. This CDR3 comprises 14 residues. Here the CDR3 reads CASSVAPENTEAFF. The CDR3 DNA reads as TGTGCCAGCAGCGTAGCTCCAGAGAACACTGAAGCTTTCTTT.

The chain combines TRBV7-9 with TRBJ2-4; D is unresolved. Germline V gene lookup returns CDR1 SEHNR and CDR2 FQNEAQ (reference sequence). Trimming removed 6 bases from V and 0 bases from J, with 9 bases in between. The CDR3 is 14 residues long. The CDR3, as DNA: TGTGCCAGCAGTTCTTACACAGCCAAAAACATTCAGTACTTC. It codes for CASSSYTAKNIQYF. Based on the CDR3 plus reference TRBV7-9 and TRBJ2-4, the full variable domain is DTGVSQNPRHKITKRGQNVTFRCDPISEHNRLYWYRQTLGQGPEFLTYFQNEAQLEKSRLLSDRFSAERPKGSFSTLEIQRTEQGDSAMYLCASSSYTAKNIQYFGAGTRLSVL.

This clone occurred a few times. The chain is built from TRBV10-3 and TRBJ2-3, with TRBD2 identical over 10 bases. CDR3 length: 14 amino acids. J lost 9 bases, V lost 2 bases, and 5 bases had no gene match. Germline V gene data show CDR1 as ENHRY and CDR2 as SYGVKD. The CDR3 here is CAISENLAGETQYF. CDR3 DNA sequence: TGTGCCATCAGTGAGAATCTAGCGGGGGAGACGCAGTATTTT.

The V call is TRBV7-9, the J call TRBJ1-4; D perhaps matches TRBD1 (5 bases). The CDR3 totals 16 residues. Germline V gives CDR1 SEHNR, CDR2 FQNEAQ (reference sequence). Trimming pared 3 bases from V and 5 bases from J, leaving 16 bases between. CDR3 amino acids: CASSLVRLGQNEKLFF. The CDR3 DNA reads TGTGCCAGCAGCTTGGTTCGACTGGGGCAGAATGAAAAACTGTTTTTT.

This clone has a handful of counts. V is TRBV7-2 and J is TRBJ1-5; no clear D gene. Germline V gene sequence: CDR1 SGHTA, CDR2 FQGNSA. Deletions cut 5 bases from V and 2 bases from J, with 13 bases between. The CDR3 length is 15 residues. The CDR3 here is CASSLQHSGNQPQHF. DNA for the CDR3: TGTGCCAGCAGCCTACAGCATAGCGGCAATCAGCCCCAGCATTTT.

This clone showed up just a few times. This chain links TRBV7-9 with TRBJ2-7; either TRBD1 or TRBD2 may supply D (5 bases each). Germline V CDR1 and CDR2: SEHNR, FQNEAQ (reference sequence). This CDR3 region has 15 residues. The V end lost 1 base, the J end lost 5 bases, and 15 bases lay between the germline ends. The CDR3 coding sequence is TGTGCCAGCAGCTTAGTAGGGACCCCTAGGGACGAGCAGTACTTC. Translating it yields CASSLVGTPRDEQYF.

V usage is TRBV4-1 and J usage is TRBJ1-4; TRBD1 agrees at 9 bases. The length of the CDR3 is 15 residues. J gave up 5 bases and V 3 bases, and 4 bases lay outside the gene matches. CDR1 is MGHRA and CDR2 is YSYEKL in the germline V gene. The CDR3 nucleotides are TGCGCCAGCAGCCAGGGGACAGGGTCGAATGAAAAACTGTTTTTT. Translated: CASSQGTGSNEKLFF.

This clone was picked up one time. The CDR3 DNA follows: TGTGCCTGGAGTGTACGGGGGGCGGGTAGGTCACCCCTCCACTTT. It specifies CAWSVRGAGRSPLHF. V gene TRBV30 combines with J gene TRBJ1-6, with a possible D match to TRBD1 (6 bases). The germline V and J ends were trimmed by 0 bases and 10 bases, with 16 bases remaining between them. CDR1 GTSNPN and CDR2 SVGIG come from the germline V gene (reference sequence). The CDR3 loop spans 15 amino acids.

Only a few counts were recorded for this clone. The chain uses TRBV12-5 and TRBJ2-1, with 7 bases that match TRBD1. The CDR3 covers 13 residues. V lost 1 base and J lost 9; bases outside the gene matches: 3. Germline CDR1 and CDR2: LGHNT and FRNRAP. The CDR3 DNA reads as TGTGCTAGTGGTTTGGGACAGGGTGGTGAGCAGTTCTTC. This sequence encodes CASGLGQGGEQFF.

In this sample, this clone turned up a few times. This chain joins TRBV30 and TRBJ1-6, with D hard to call. CDR3 length: 13 amino acids. Germline CDR1 reads GTSNPN; CDR2 reads SVGIG (reference sequence). The V end lost 5 bases, the J end lost 9 bases, and 14 bases lay between the germline ends. This CDR3 is CAWDMKSGSPLHF. The CDR3, as DNA: TGTGCCTGGGACATGAAGTCGGGTTCACCCCTCCACTTT.

There are a few counts of this clone. V and J are TRBV4-1 and TRBJ2-4; 11 positions agree with TRBD1. Germline loops: CDR1 MGHRA, CDR2 YSYEKL. Trimming removed 3 bases from V and 11 bases from J; junction bases left unmatched: 9. This CDR3 has 15 amino acids. The CDR3 DNA reads TGCGCCAGCAGCCATCAGGACAGGGGGCCTTCATTTCAGTACTTC. Translating it yields CASSHQDRGPSFQYF.

This chain uses TRBV7-2 with TRBJ2-2; no definite D call. V was cut by 5 bases and J by 2 bases, with 12 bases left in between. The CDR3 sequence is 15 residues long. Germline loops: CDR1 SGHTA, CDR2 FQGNSA. DNA for the CDR3: TGTGCCAGCAGCCCGTTTGATGCTAACACCGGGGAGCTGTTTTTT. It encodes CASSPFDANTGELFF. The complete variable domain, with remaining parts taken from reference TRBV7-2 and TRBJ2-2, reads GAGVSQSPSNKVTEKGKDVELRCDPISGHTALYWYRQSLGQGLEFLIYFQGNSAPDKSGLPSDRFSAERTGGSVSTLTIQRTQQEDSAVYLCASSPFDANTGELFFGEGSRLTVL.

V is TRBV7-8 and J is TRBJ2-5; 7 nucleotides agree with TRBD1. V was pared by 4 bases and J by 1 base, with 9 bases of the junction left unmatched. The CDR3 runs to 16 residues. Germline CDR1 and CDR2: SGHVS and FQNEAQ. The CDR3 DNA is TGTGCCAGCAGCTCTCGCTGGGACAGCTTCCAAGAGACCCAGTACTTC. Translated, it gives CASSSRWDSFQETQYF.

The chain couples TRBV19 to TRBJ1-2; D gene unclear. Germline CDR1 and CDR2: LNHDA and SQIVND (reference sequence). There are 13 residues in the CDR3. Deletions cut 3 bases from V and 4 bases from J, with 9 bases between. CDR3: CASSIASGYGYTF. CDR3 DNA: TGTGCCAGTAGTATCGCAAGCGGCTATGGCTACACCTTC.

V is TRBV5-4 and J is TRBJ2-3; 8 positions match TRBD2. The CDR3 length is 16 residues. The ends lost 4 bases at V and 0 bases at J; junction bases unmatched: 7. CDR1 is SGHNT, CDR2 YYREEE, per germline (reference sequence). Here the CDR3 reads CASSVIAGPSTDTQYF. The CDR3 coding sequence is TGTGCCAGCAGCGTTATAGCGGGACCTAGCACAGATACGCAGTATTTT.

The rearrangement links TRBV7-6 to TRBJ1-1; the D gene is possibly TRBD1 (5 bases). The CDR3 extends over 16 amino acids. Per the germline V gene, CDR1 is SGHVS and CDR2 is FNYEAQ. The germline V and J ends were trimmed by 1 base and 0 bases, with 12 bases remaining between them. Here the CDR3 DNA reads TGTGCCAGCAGCTTAGAAACTTTGACAGTGAACACTGAAGCTTTCTTT. Its translation: CASSLETLTVNTEAFF. The full variable domain, in which reference TRBV7-6 and TRBJ1-1 provide the parts outside the CDR3, is GAGVSQSPRYKVTKRGQDVALRCDPISGHVSLYWYRQALGQGPEFLTYFNYEAQQDKSGLPNDRFSAERPEGSISTLTIQRTEQRDSAMYRCASSLETLTVNTEAFFGQGTRLTVV.

This clone has more than one count but fewer than ten. The V gene is TRBV10-3, the J gene TRBJ1-1; no firm D call. Germline values: CDR1 ENHRY, CDR2 SYGVKD. This CDR3 is 13 amino acids long. With 10 bases removed from V and 4 bases from J, the gap between germline ends came to 16 bases. Here the CDR3 reads CASFMIIGTEAFF. The CDR3 DNA sequence: TGTGCCAGCTTCATGATAATCGGCACTGAAGCTTTCTTT.

CDR3 protein: CASSLTGNNEQFF. The DNA for the CDR3 is TGTGCCAGCAGCTTGACTGGAAACAATGAGCAGTTCTTC. The chain couples TRBV5-4 to TRBJ2-1; D not resolved. Trimming took 1 base from V and 5 from J, leaving 7 bases between them. The CDR3 is 13 residues long. Per germline, CDR1 SGHNT and CDR2 YYREEE (reference sequence).

The chain recombines TRBV7-2 with TRBJ1-4; 9 bases align to TRBD1. This CDR3 is built from 14 residues. The trim removed 5 bases at V and 8 bases at J, leaving 6 bases unmatched. CDR1 is SGHTA and CDR2 is FQGNSA in the germline V gene. This chain's CDR3 is CASSRDRAQEKLFF. DNA for the CDR3: TGTGCCAGCAGCCGGGACAGGGCACAAGAAAAACTGTTTTTT. The full variable domain, rest sourced from reference TRBV7-2 and TRBJ1-4, is GAGVSQSPSNKVTEKGKDVELRCDPISGHTALYWYRQSLGQGLEFLIYFQGNSAPDKSGLPSDRFSAERTGGSVSTLTIQRTQQEDSAVYLCASSRDRAQEKLFFGSGTQLSVL.

This clone showed up just a few times. V is TRBV7-6 and J is TRBJ2-5; D call uncertain. The V and J ends lost 5 bases and 2 bases respectively, with 15 bases between them. In germline, CDR1 is SGHVS, CDR2 FNYEAQ. The CDR3 spans 15 residues. CDR3: CASSLAQARQETQYF. CDR3 sequence (DNA): TGTGCCAGCAGCCTCGCTCAGGCCCGTCAAGAGACCCAGTACTTC. The full variable domain, rest sourced from reference TRBV7-6 and TRBJ2-5, is GAGVSQSPRYKVTKRGQDVALRCDPISGHVSLYWYRQALGQGPEFLTYFNYEAQQDKSGLPNDRFSAERPEGSISTLTIQRTEQRDSAMYRCASSLAQARQETQYFGPGTRLLVL.

This chain connects TRBV30 to TRBJ1-1; D is possibly TRBD1 (5 bases). Germline lookup yields CDR1 GTSNPN and CDR2 SVGIG (reference sequence). This CDR3 has 15 amino acids. The CDR3 DNA follows: TGTGCTCGGGGGGAGCCCGATTTTGTGAACACTGAAGCTTTCTTT. It translates to CARGEPDFVNTEAFF.

This clone was observed a handful of times. The CDR3 DNA is TGTGCCAGCAGTCGCGGGGCGACAGGAGTGAACACTGAAGCTTTCTTT. Translating it yields CASSRGATGVNTEAFF. The chain joins TRBV11-2 to TRBJ1-1; D is perhaps TRBD1 (6 bases). Deletions cut 6 bases from V and 0 bases from J, with 17 bases between. Germline V gene sequence: CDR1 SGHAT, CDR2 FQNNGV. This CDR3 region has 16 residues.

There are a few counts of this clone. The CDR3 DNA reads TGTGCCAGCAGCTCCGGGACTAGCGGGAGTTTGACCCAGTACTTC. Translation: CASSSGTSGSLTQYF. The chain has TRBV9 and TRBJ2-5; 14 nucleotides align to TRBD2. The CDR3 consists of 15 residues. The V segment lost 4 bases and the J segment 7 bases; nucleotides outside the gene matches: 6. Germline V gene lookup returns CDR1 SGDLS and CDR2 YYNGEE.

This clone was seen a handful of times. The chain recombines TRBV7-9 with TRBJ2-5; D is unresolved. CDR1 SEHNR and CDR2 FQNEAQ come from the germline V gene (reference sequence). The CDR3 sequence is 13 residues long. The V gene lost 3 bases and the J gene lost 7 bases, with 12 bases spanning the gap. The CDR3 region has the DNA TGTGCCAGCAGCTTTTTAGGGTTTGGGACCCAGTACTTC. Translating gives CASSFLGFGTQYF. Full variable domain (rest looked up from reference TRBV7-9 and TRBJ2-5): DTGVSQNPRHKITKRGQNVTFRCDPISEHNRLYWYRQTLGQGPEFLTYFQNEAQLEKSRLLSDRFSAERPKGSFSTLEIQRTEQGDSAMYLCASSFLGFGTQYFGPGTRLLVL.

The chain uses TRBV7-3 and TRBJ1-5; TRBD1 matches 7 bases. The CDR3 consists of 13 residues. Germline V gene lookup returns CDR1 SGHTA and CDR2 FQGTGA. V gave up 5 bases and J gave up 7 bases; unmatched junction bases: 5. As DNA, the CDR3 is TGTGCCAGCAGCCTCGGGACAGACCAGCCCCAGCATTTT. Translation: CASSLGTDQPQHF.

This clone occurred a few times. The chain joins TRBV14 to TRBJ1-2; D unresolved. Trimming cost V 0 bases and J 4 bases, with 9 bases left between them. This CDR3 is 14 amino acids long. Germline V lookup: CDR1 SGHDN, CDR2 FVKESK. The CDR3 coding sequence is TGTGCCAGCAGCCAAGATCTGGCAGGCTATGGCTACACCTTC. Its protein product is CASSQDLAGYGYTF.

A note on this clone: At one boundary the junction diverges from the germline segment, which might be a read error. The genes are TRBV5-1 and TRBJ2-7, with 9 bases matching TRBD2. CDR3 length equals 15 residues. Germline V gives CDR1 SGHRS, CDR2 YFSETQ. The CDR3 spells CASSQRREGSHEQYF. As DNA, the CDR3 is TGCGCCAGCAGCCAGAGGCGGGAGGGCTCCCACGAGCAGTACTTC.

This clone appeared a few times. DNA of the CDR3: TGTGCCAGTACACACCAGTCCCATGAAAAACTGTTTTTT. Its translation is CASTHQSHEKLFF. The chain combines TRBV19 with TRBJ1-4, with D uncertain. Germline values: CDR1 LNHDA, CDR2 SQIVND (reference sequence). This CDR3 is built from 13 residues. V lost 7 bases to trimming and J lost 6 bases, with 12 bases between them.

This sequence joins TRBV29-1 and TRBJ2-7; 7 nucleotides agree with TRBD2. The germline V gene encodes CDR1 SQVTM and CDR2 ANQGSEA. Unmatched junction bases numbered 7, after V lost 4 bases and J lost 1 base. The CDR3 length is 14 residues. This CDR3 reads CSVAPGLQSYEQYF. In nucleotides, the CDR3 is TGCAGCGTTGCTCCGGGACTACAATCCTACGAGCAGTACTTC.

This clone was seen ten or more times. The chain recombines TRBV10-3 with TRBJ2-7, with a tentative D call TRBD1 (6 bases). In germline, CDR1 is ENHRY, CDR2 SYGVKD. The CDR3 has 12 amino acids. Deletions cut 4 bases from V and 6 bases from J, with 10 bases between. CDR3 amino acids: CAISAQGAEQYF. The CDR3 bases are TGTGCCATCAGTGCACAGGGTGCCGAGCAGTACTTC.